Presented here are 9 T cell receptor beta chains from one specimen sequenced in a study of response to subunit inactivated influenza vaccine. TCRdb passed the RT-PCR reads through MiXCR, listing each CDR3 protein once. The repertoire holds about 780,000 distinct CDR3 sequences, with around 18% as singletons. This sample comprised PBMCs from blood, obtained 4 to 6 days after vaccination. The receptors stem from a man aged 50-59 years who received an inactivated influenza vaccine.

This clonotype has just a few counts. CDR3 region: CSVATWGLAGVRNEQFF. The CDR3 nucleotides are TGCAGCGTTGCGACCTGGGGTCTAGCGGGAGTCAGGAATGAGCAGTTCTTC. The gene calls are TRBV29-1 and TRBJ2-1; 10 bases align to TRBD2. Germline loops: CDR1 SQVTM, CDR2 ANQGSEA. J lost 7 bases, V lost 4 bases, and 16 bases had no gene match. The length of the CDR3 is 17 residues.

This clonotype was counted between two and nine times. The chain has TRBV20-1 and TRBJ2-3; unclear D gene. This CDR3 spans 12 amino acids. V shed 1 base and J shed 6 bases, with 8 bases lying between them. Germline V lookup: CDR1 DFQATT, CDR2 SNEGSKA (reference sequence). The CDR3 DNA follows: TGCAGTGCTAGAGTTACCGCCGATACGCAGTATTTT. Protein sequence: CSARVTADTQYF.

This clonotype occurred a few times. This chain joins TRBV29-1 and TRBJ2-5; TRBD1 might be the D (5 bases). V was clipped by 3 bases and J by 6 bases, with 14 bases between them. The CDR3 consists of 13 residues. The germline V gene encodes CDR1 SQVTM and CDR2 ANQGSEA. CDR3 sequence (DNA): TGCAGCGTTGAGTTACTGGGGCCCAAGACCCAGTACTTC. This codes for CSVELLGPKTQYF.

The chain links TRBV5-1 to TRBJ2-3; 7 nucleotides agree with TRBD2. CDR1 SGHRS and CDR2 YFSETQ come from the germline V gene. Trimming removed 0 bases from V and 2 bases from J; junction bases left unmatched: 6. This CDR3 contains 16 residues. The CDR3 protein is CASSLALSGVTDTQYF. The CDR3, as DNA: TGCGCCAGCAGCTTGGCGCTAAGCGGGGTCACAGATACGCAGTATTTT.

This clonotype was recorded at least ten times. The chain has TRBV7-2 and TRBJ2-5; 7 bases are shared with TRBD2. J lost 5 bases, V lost 3 bases, and 6 bases had no gene match. Germline V gene data show CDR1 as SGHTA and CDR2 as FQGNSA. This CDR3 comprises 14 residues. The CDR3 nucleotides read TGTGCCAGCAGCTTCAGTGGGGGGGGGGAGACCCAGTACTTC. Protein: CASSFSGGGETQYF. The variable domain in full, with the rest retrieved from reference TRBV7-2 and TRBJ2-5, is GAGVSQSPSNKVTEKGKDVELRCDPISGHTALYWYRQSLGQGLEFLIYFQGNSAPDKSGLPSDRFSAERTGGSVSTLTIQRTQQEDSAVYLCASSFSGGGETQYFGPGTRLLVL.

This clonotype was detected only a few times. The J gene is TRBJ2-2, the V gene TRBV12-3 or TRBV12-4; either TRBD1 or TRBD2 may supply D (6 bases each). This CDR3 spans 14 amino acids. In DNA form, the CDR3 reads TGTGCAACAAGTCCCGGGGGCGGCGGCGGGGAGCTGTTTTTT. This gives the protein CATSPGGGGGELFF.

This clonotype was recorded at least ten times. V usage is TRBV7-9 and J usage is TRBJ2-2; D not certain. Germline-derived CDR1 and CDR2 are SEHNR and FQNEAQ (reference sequence). The ends were cut back, 7 bases at V and 0 bases at J, with 3 bases in the middle. This CDR3 spans 12 amino acids. CDR3 sequence: CASKANTGELFF. CDR3 nucleotides: TGTGCCAGCAAAGCGAACACCGGGGAGCTGTTTTTT.

The V gene is TRBV20-1, the J gene TRBJ2-5, with D possibly called TRBD1 or TRBD2 (6 bases each). Germline lookup yields CDR1 DFQATT and CDR2 SNEGSKA (reference sequence). V lost 4 bases to trimming and J lost 5 bases, with 20 bases between them. CDR3 size: 15 residues. The CDR3 protein is CSAMKPGAVWETQYF. CDR3 nucleotides: TGCAGTGCTATGAAACCGGGGGCAGTGTGGGAGACCCAGTACTTC.

This rearrangement joins TRBV12-3 or TRBV12-4 to TRBJ2-1; 10 bases match TRBD2. This CDR3 contains 15 residues. Trimming at V came to 4 bases and at J to 7 bases, leaving 7 bases not matched to a gene. In DNA, the CDR3 is TGTGCCAGCAGTTCTAGCGGGAGTAAGGTAAATGAGCAGTTCTTC. Translation gives CASSSSGSKVNEQFF.